This note documents a single T cell receptor beta chain sequence. Its antigen is currently unknown. This sample is part of a study of T cells after yellow fever vaccination. As for the study in general: SMART-Seq v4 Ultra Low Input prepared the low-cell-number fractions. Study conclusions and caveats: A small share of clonotypes appeared in both CD4 and CD8 compartments. FACS-sorted repertoires could contain abundant clonotypes contaminating from the bulk population.

The V gene end was trimmed by 4 bases and the J gene end by 2 bases; junction bases not matched to a gene: 3. This CDR3 has 14 amino acids. The germline gives CDR1 SGHTA, CDR2 FQGNSA. They built TCR cDNA with 5'RACE template switching, a step that put in a universal primer site and UMIs. Each CDR3 protein gets one entry after TCRdb re-called the 5' RACE reads with MiXCR. Among hundreds of thousands of distinct CDR3 sequences listed, about 4% were seen once. The sequence was obtained from a young man who received the YFV17D yellow fever vaccine. The V call is TRBV7-2, the J call TRBJ2-3; 7 bases agree with TRBD2. The sample here was PBMCs, taken 5 days after the yellow fever booster vaccination. Here the CDR3 DNA reads TGTGCCAGCAGCTCCGGACTAGTCACAGATACGCAGTATTTT. Translating it yields CASSSGLVTDTQYF.